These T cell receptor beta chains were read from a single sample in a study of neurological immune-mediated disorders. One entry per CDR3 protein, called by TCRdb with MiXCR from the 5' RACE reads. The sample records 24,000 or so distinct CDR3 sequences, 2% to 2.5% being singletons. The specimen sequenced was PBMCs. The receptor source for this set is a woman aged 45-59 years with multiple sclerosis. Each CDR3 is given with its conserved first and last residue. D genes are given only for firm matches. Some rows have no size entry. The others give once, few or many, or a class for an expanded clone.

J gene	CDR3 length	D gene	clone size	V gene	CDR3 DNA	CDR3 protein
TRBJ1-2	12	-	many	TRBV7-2	TGTGCCAGCAGTTTTACAGGGATTGGCTACACCTTC	CASSFTGIGYTF
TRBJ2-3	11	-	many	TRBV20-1	TGCAGTGCTAGAGATACTCGTGGCATGTATTTT	CSARDTRGMYF
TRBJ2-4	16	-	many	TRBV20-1	TGCAGTGCTGTACCCGCCCGTTCCTTTGGCAAAAACATTCAGTACTTC	CSAVPARSFGKNIQYF
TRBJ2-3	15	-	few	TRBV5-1	TGCGCCAGCAGCCCGGGACTCGACCGCACAGATACGCAGTATTTT	CASSPGLDRTDTQYF
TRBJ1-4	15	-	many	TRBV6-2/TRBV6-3	TGTGCCAGCAGCCGGGACGTCGCGGCTAATGAAAAACTGTTTTTT	CASSRDVAANEKLFF
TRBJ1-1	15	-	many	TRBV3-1	TGTGCCAGCAGCCAAAGCCCCCGACGGAGCACTGAAGCTTTCTTT	CASSQSPRRSTEAFF
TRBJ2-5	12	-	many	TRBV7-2	TGTGCCAGCAGCTTTGGGCAAGAGACCCAGTACTTC	CASSFGQETQYF
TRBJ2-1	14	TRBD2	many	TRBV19	TGTGCCAGTAGCCGGGGCGGGGGCTACAATGAGCAGTTCTTC	CASSRGGGYNEQFF
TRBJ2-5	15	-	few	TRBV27	TGTGCCAGCAGACAGATGACAACGCTCGGGGAGACCCAGTACTTC	CASRQMTTLGETQYF
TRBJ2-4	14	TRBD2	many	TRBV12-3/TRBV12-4	TGTGCCAGCAGTCTTGGGGCGGGAGAAAACATTCAGTACTTC	CASSLGAGENIQYF
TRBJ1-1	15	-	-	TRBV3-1	TGTGCCAGCAGCCAAGATTGGCCAATAGGTGGTGAAGCTTTCTTT	CASSQDWPIGGEAFF
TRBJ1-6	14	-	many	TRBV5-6	TGTGCCAGCAGCTTGGACGGTTTCAGTTCACCCCTCCACTTT	CASSLDGFSSPLHF
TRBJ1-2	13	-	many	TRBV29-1	TGCAGCGTCAATGTGGTACAGAACTATGGCTACACCTTC	CSVNVVQNYGYTF
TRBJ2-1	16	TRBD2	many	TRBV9	TGTGCCAGCAGCGTAGCGGGACTAGCGGAATACAATGAGCAGTTCTTC	CASSVAGLAEYNEQFF
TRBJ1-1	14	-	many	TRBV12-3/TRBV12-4	TGTGCCAGCAGTCTAAAGAGAATGAATGCTGAAGCTTTCTTT	CASSLKRMNAEAFF
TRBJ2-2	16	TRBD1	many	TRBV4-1	TGCGCCAGCAGCCAAGAAGACAGGGGGCAAGCCGGGGAGCTGTTTTTT	CASSQEDRGQAGELFF
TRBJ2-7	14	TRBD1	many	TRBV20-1	TGCAGTGCCAGCCCCACAGGGGGCGGCTACGAGCAGTACTTC	CSASPTGGGYEQYF
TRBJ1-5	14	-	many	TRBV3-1	TGTGCCAGCAGCCAAGATGCAGTAGGGCAGCCCCAGAATTTT	CASSQDAVGQPQNF
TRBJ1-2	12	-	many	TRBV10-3	TGTGCCATCAGTCAGAACAACTATGGCTACACCTTC	CAISQNNYGYTF
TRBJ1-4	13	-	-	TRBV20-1	TGCAGTGCTAGGGCAGGGGCTGAAGAAAAACTGTTTTTT	CSARAGAEEKLFF
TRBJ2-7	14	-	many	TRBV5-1	TGCGCCAGCAGCGGGTGGGGCGCCGGTCGGGAGCAGTACTTC	CASSGWGAGREQYF
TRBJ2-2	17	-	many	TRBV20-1	TGCAGTGCTAGAAGCCCCATCCGGTGGCGTGAGACCGGGGAGCTGTTTTTT	CSARSPIRWRETGELFF
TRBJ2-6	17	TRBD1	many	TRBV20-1	TGCAGTGCGACGGACAGGGGAGAGACGTCTGGGGCCAACGTCCTGACTTTC	CSATDRGETSGANVLTF
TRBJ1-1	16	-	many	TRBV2	TGTGCCAGCGGAGACAGTGTAGTCTCCGTGAACACTGAAGCTTTCTTT	CASGDSVVSVNTEAFF
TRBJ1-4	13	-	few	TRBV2	TGTGCCAGCAGTGAAGCGCTTAGGGAAAAACTGTTTTTT	CASSEALREKLFF
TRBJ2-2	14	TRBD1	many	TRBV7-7	TGTGCTAGCAGCCCGGACAGGGGGCGCGGGGAGCTGTTTTTT	CASSPDRGRGELFF
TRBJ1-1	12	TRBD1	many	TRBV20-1	TGCAGTGCTAGAGGACAGGGGTCTGAAGCTTTCTTT	CSARGQGSEAFF
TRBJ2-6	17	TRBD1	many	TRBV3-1	TGTGCCAGCAGCCAGGGGACAGGGGTCACTGGGGCCAACGTCCTGACTTTC	CASSQGTGVTGANVLTF
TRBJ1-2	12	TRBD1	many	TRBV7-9	TGTGCCAGCAGCTTACAGGGGGGTGGCTACACCTTC	CASSLQGGGYTF
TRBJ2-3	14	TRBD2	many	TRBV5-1	TGCGCCAGCCAGACTAGCGGGAACACAGATACGCAGTATTTT	CASQTSGNTDTQYF
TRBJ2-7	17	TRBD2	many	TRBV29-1	TGCAGCGTTGGACGACTAGCGGGAGGCCCCCTGCACTACGAGCAGTACTTC	CSVGRLAGGPLHYEQYF
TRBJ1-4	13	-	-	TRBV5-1	TGCGCCAGCAGCTTGGACGGGAATGAAAAACTGTTTTTT	CASSLDGNEKLFF
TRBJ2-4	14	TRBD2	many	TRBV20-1	TGCAGTGCTAGAGATCTGGCTAGCGGGAGGGTTCAGTACTTC	CSARDLASGRVQYF
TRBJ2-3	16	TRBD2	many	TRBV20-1	TGCAGTGCTAGAGATCCCCTAGCGGGAACTCGAGATACGCAGTATTTT	CSARDPLAGTRDTQYF
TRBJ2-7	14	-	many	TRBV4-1	TGCGCCAGCAGCCCATTGGACAGCTACTACGAGCAGTACTTC	CASSPLDSYYEQYF
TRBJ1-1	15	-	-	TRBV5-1	TGCGCCAGCAGCTGGGGGCAGAGCCCCGGCCCTGAAGCTTTCTTT	CASSWGQSPGPEAFF
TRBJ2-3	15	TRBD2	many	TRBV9	TGTGCCAGCAGCGTCGTAAGCGGGGGTGGAGATACGCAGTATTTT	CASSVVSGGGDTQYF
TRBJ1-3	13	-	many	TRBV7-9	TGTGCCAGCAGCTTATCGTCCGGAAACACCATATATTTT	CASSLSSGNTIYF
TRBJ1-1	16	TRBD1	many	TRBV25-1	TGTGCCAGCAGCCGACAGGGGGCCGAAAAGAACACTGAAGCTTTCTTT	CASSRQGAEKNTEAFF
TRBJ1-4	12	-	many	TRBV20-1	TGCAGTGCTAGCCGGGGAAATGAAAAACTGTTTTTT	CSASRGNEKLFF
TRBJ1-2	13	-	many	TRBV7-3	TGTGCCAGCAGCTTACAGGGAAGGGAAGGCTACACCTTC	CASSLQGREGYTF
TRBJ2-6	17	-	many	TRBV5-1	TGCGCCAGCAGCCAAAGGGACGGGAGCTCTGGGGCCAACGTCCTGACTTTC	CASSQRDGSSGANVLTF
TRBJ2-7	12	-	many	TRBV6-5	TGTGCCAGCAGTGCCCCAGGCTGGGAGCAGTACTTC	CASSAPGWEQYF
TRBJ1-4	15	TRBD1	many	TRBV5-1	TGCGCCAGCAGCTTGGACAGGGGGACGAATGAAAAACTGTTTTTT	CASSLDRGTNEKLFF
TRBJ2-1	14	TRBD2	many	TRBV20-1	TGCAGTGCCCAGAGTGGCGGGGGGGGCGCGGAGCAGTTCTTC	CSAQSGGGGAEQFF
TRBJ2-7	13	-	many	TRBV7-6	TGTGCCAGCAGCTTAGCTGGGACCGACGAGCAGTACTTC	CASSLAGTDEQYF
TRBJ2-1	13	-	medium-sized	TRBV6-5	TGTGCCACCAGGGAGTTCTCCTACAATGAGCAGTTCTTC	CATREFSYNEQFF
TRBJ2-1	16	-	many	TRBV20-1	TGCAGTGCTTACCCCGCCAGGGGTCGACTATACAATGAGCAGTTCTTC	CSAYPARGRLYNEQFF
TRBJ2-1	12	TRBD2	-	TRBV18	TGTGCCAGCTCACCGACTAGCGTTGAGCAGTTCTTC	CASSPTSVEQFF
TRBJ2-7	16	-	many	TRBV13	TGTGCCAGCAGCTTAGGCACCGGACAGAGCTCCTACGAGCAGTACTTC	CASSLGTGQSSYEQYF
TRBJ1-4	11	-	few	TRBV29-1	TGCAGCGCTGGAGGAGGAGAAAAACTGTTTTTT	CSAGGGEKLFF
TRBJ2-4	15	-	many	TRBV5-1	TGCGCCAGCAGCTTGGATCCAGCCCGCGAAAACATTCAGTACTTC	CASSLDPARENIQYF